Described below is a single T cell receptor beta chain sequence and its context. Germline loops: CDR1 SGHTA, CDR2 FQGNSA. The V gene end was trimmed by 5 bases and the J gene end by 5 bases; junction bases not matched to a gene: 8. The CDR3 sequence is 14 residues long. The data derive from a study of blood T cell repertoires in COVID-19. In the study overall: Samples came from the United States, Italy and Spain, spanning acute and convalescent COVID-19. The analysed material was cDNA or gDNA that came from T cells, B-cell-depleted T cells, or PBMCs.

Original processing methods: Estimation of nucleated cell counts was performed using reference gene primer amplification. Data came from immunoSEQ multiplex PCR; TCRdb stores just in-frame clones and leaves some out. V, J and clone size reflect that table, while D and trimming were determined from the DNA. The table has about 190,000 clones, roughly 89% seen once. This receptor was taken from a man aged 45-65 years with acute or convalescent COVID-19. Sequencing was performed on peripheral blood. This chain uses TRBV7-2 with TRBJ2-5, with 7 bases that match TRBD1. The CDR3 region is CASSQRQGGETQYF. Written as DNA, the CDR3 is TGTGCCAGCAGCCAACGACAGGGTGGGGAGACCCAGTACTTC.